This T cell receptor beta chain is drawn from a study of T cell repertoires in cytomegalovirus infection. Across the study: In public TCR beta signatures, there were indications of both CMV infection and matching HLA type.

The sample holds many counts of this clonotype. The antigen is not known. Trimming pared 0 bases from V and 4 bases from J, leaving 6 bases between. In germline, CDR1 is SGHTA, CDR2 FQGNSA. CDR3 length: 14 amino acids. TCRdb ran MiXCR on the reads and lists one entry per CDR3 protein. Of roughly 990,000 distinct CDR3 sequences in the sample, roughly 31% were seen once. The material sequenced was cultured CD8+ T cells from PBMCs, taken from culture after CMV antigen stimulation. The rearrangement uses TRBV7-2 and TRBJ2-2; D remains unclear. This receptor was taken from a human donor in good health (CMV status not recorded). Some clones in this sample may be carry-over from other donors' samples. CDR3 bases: TGTGCCAGCAGCTTAGCAGCGACCACCGGGGAGCTGTTTTTT. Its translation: CASSLAATTGELFF.